This TCR beta chain was captured in a study of blood T cell repertoires in COVID-19. Clinical history as reported by participants underpinned cohort assignment. The method was immunoSEQ multiplex PCR; TCRdb's version includes in-frame clones alone and lacks a portion of them. The table has roughly 250,000 clones, just under 90% seen once. From germline, CDR1 is MDHEN and CDR2 SYDVKM. The CDR3 loop spans 13 amino acids. Trimming shortened V by 5 bases and J by 4 bases, and 6 bases separated the two germline ends. This chain uses TRBV28 with TRBJ2-6; D is uncertain. This clonotype originated in a man between 50 and 59 years old who had been exposed to COVID-19. The specimen sequenced was PBMCs or T cells enriched from blood (not recorded which). CDR3 DNA: TGTGCCAGCAGTCTAACGGGGGCCAACGTCCTGACTTTC. This encodes CASSLTGANVLTF.